The 4 T cell receptor beta chains listed next were all sequenced from one sample in a study of T-cell memory formation after mild COVID-19. TCRdb recomputed calls from the 5' RACE reads with MiXCR, one row per CDR3 protein. The sample carries over 55,000 distinct CDR3 sequences, 12% recorded once. Sequenced: PBMCs or a T cell subset sorted from them (not recorded which). Receptor source: a man aged 18 to 29 who had mild COVID-19 (a few samples of this study predate the infection). Cell type and time point are not known.

This clonotype showed up just a few times. V gene TRBV20-1 combines with J gene TRBJ2-3; D gene ambiguous. Germline-derived CDR1 and CDR2 are DFQATT and SNEGSKA (reference sequence). V lost 5 bases to trimming and J lost 0 bases, with 9 bases between them. This CDR3 is built from 13 residues. The CDR3 coding sequence is TGCAGTGCTCTGGCCCCAAGCACAGATACGCAGTATTTT. It is translated as CSALAPSTDTQYF.

This clonotype has more than one count but fewer than ten. The CDR3 loop is CSAGTGGRAEQYF. In nucleotides, the CDR3 is TGCAGTGCCGGGACAGGGGGAAGAGCCGAGCAGTACTTC. This chain links TRBV20-1 with TRBJ2-7, with 11 bases lining up with TRBD1. V shed 6 bases and J 6 bases; nucleotides not matched to a gene: 7. Germline V gene sequence: CDR1 DFQATT, CDR2 SNEGSKA (reference sequence). CDR3 size: 13 residues.

The genes are TRBV5-1 and TRBJ2-2; TRBD2 is a possible D gene (5 bases). V was shortened by 0 bases and J by 1 base, with 7 bases between the two germline ends. Germline loops: CDR1 SGHRS, CDR2 YFSETQ. The CDR3 is 15 residues long. As DNA, the CDR3 is TGCGCCAGCAGCTTGGGTCGGGGGAACACCGGGGAGCTGTTTTTT. Translation gives CASSLGRGNTGELFF.

The table lists this clonotype with a few counts. This chain uses TRBV7-9 with TRBJ1-1; D gene unclear. V shed 5 bases and J shed 4 bases, with 11 bases lying between them. Germline V lookup: CDR1 SEHNR, CDR2 FQNEAQ (reference sequence). The CDR3 loop spans 13 amino acids. For the CDR3, the DNA is TGTGCCAGCAGCCCGATAACATCCACTGAAGCTTTCTTT. This codes for CASSPITSTEAFF.